This T cell receptor beta chain was identified in a study of cytotoxic CD8 clonotypes in ibrutinib-treated CLL. Study results and caveats: Against age-matched healthy donors, baseline clonality ran higher and tracked circulating CD8+ T-cell counts. The clonality rise at ibrutinib response reflected private clonotype expansion. Clonality went higher at ibrutinib response and then dropped back toward baseline at progression.

This clone was observed a few times. Its antigen is undetermined. Depth targeted 1 in 200,000 to 1 in 1 million T cells, averaging around 9.5x coverage per clonotype. Data came from immunoSEQ multiplex PCR; TCRdb stores just in-frame clones and leaves some out. The profile shows 250,000 to 350,000 clones, about 72% of them singletons. The material was PBMCs, obtained at disease progression, from a patient treated with ibrutinib. The sequence came from a human donor with chronic lymphocytic leukemia.

For the CDR3, the DNA is TGTGCCAGCTCCGGCCCCGAGCAGTACTTC. Translation: CASSGPEQYF. This chain links TRBV2 with TRBJ2-7; D gene uncertain. The germline V gene has CDR1 SNHLY and CDR2 FYNNEI. V lost 8 bases, J lost 6 bases, and 8 bases lay in between. This CDR3 is 10 amino acids long.